This T cell receptor beta chain emerged from a study of cytomegalovirus exposure and HLA in healthy donors. PCR was performed using 60 Vbeta and 13 Jbeta primers. Clones were sequenced by immunoSEQ multiplex PCR, and TCRdb holds only the in-frame ones, with some missing. The table includes 150,000 to 200,000 clones, 70% to 90% detected once. The CDR3 contains 15 residues. Per germline, CDR1 GTSNPN and CDR2 SVGIG (reference sequence). Unmatched junction bases numbered 9, after V lost 7 bases and J lost 3 bases. The chain employs TRBV30 and TRBJ2-1, with 10 positions matching TRBD2. The sequence was obtained from a woman younger than 30 in good health and CMV-seropositive. The material sequenced was PBMCs. In DNA form, the CDR3 reads TGTGCCTCAGCCCGAGCGGGGGGGATCTACAATGAGCAGTTCTTC. Its translation: CASARAGGIYNEQFF.